The 27 T cell receptor beta chains given below trace back to one sample, sequenced in a study of blood T cell repertoires in COVID-19. Sequencing used immunoSEQ multiplex PCR; TCRdb keeps in-frame clones, though not all of them. The sample has roughly 54,000 clones, approximately 90% seen once. Source material: peripheral blood. Receptor source: a woman in her sixties with COVID-19, enrolled during active disease.

The chain uses TRBV28 and TRBJ1-3; tentative D call: TRBD1 (6 bases). The V gene's germline CDR1 is MDHEN and CDR2 SYDVKM. Trimming left V 2 bases short and J 3 bases short, with 23 bases between. CDR3 size: 19 residues. CDR3 DNA: TGTGCCAGCAGTTTACTCATAGGTTCGGACAGCGAAGGTGGAAACACCATATATTTT. It specifies CASSLLIGSDSEGGNTIYF.

V gene TRBV28 combines with J gene TRBJ1-1; no reliable D call. V was pared by 5 bases and J by 4 bases, with 8 bases between. CDR1 is MDHEN, CDR2 SYDVKM, per germline. The CDR3 is 12 residues long. CDR3 sequence reads: CASSQRGTEAFF. The CDR3, as DNA: TGTGCCAGCAGTCAGCGGGGCACTGAAGCTTTCTTT.

The V and J genes are TRBV7-3 and TRBJ2-7; 9 bases agree with TRBD1. V was clipped by 1 base and J by 6 bases; unmatched bases: 10. The CDR3 totals 16 residues. The germline gives CDR1 SGHTA, CDR2 FQGTGA. CDR3 nucleotides: TGTGCCAGCAGCTTAAATTTGGGACAGGGATCGTTCGAGCAGTACTTC. It codes for CASSLNLGQGSFEQYF.

The CDR3 loop reads CASMPDSNQPQHF. The CDR3 coding sequence is TGTGCCAGCATGCCAGATAGCAATCAGCCCCAGCATTTT. The chain combines TRBV2 with TRBJ1-5; D is unresolved. Trimming removed 7 bases from V and 0 bases from J, with 7 bases in between. Per germline, CDR1 SNHLY and CDR2 FYNNEI. The CDR3 is made up of 13 amino acids.

The rearrangement uses TRBV4-2 and TRBJ2-3; D possibly corresponds to TRBD2 (6 bases). Germline V gene sequence: CDR1 LGHNA, CDR2 YNFKEQ. The CDR3 spans 18 residues. V was clipped by 3 bases and J by 1 base, with 20 bases between them. The CDR3 DNA sequence: TGTGCCAGCAGCCAGGACACGGGAGACTCGATAGGCACAGATACGCAGTATTTT. Its translation is CASSQDTGDSIGTDTQYF.

The rearrangement uses TRBV4-1 and TRBJ2-7; 12 bases are shared with TRBD2. V shed 3 bases and J 0 bases; nucleotides not matched to a gene: 6. The CDR3 extends over 17 amino acids. Germline CDR1 reads MGHRA; CDR2 reads YSYEKL. The CDR3 DNA reads as TGCGCCAGCAGCCAGCTAGCGGGAGGGACCAGCTCCTACGAGCAGTACTTC. Translating it yields CASSQLAGGTSSYEQYF.

This clone was seen more than once but under ten times. This rearrangement joins TRBV2 to TRBJ2-5; 9 nucleotides agree with TRBD2. The junction had 6 bases not matched to a gene; V was cut back by 0 bases and J by 1 base. Germline lookup yields CDR1 SNHLY and CDR2 FYNNEI. The CDR3 length is 17 residues. The CDR3 DNA is TGTGCCAGCAGTGAAGCCCTGCTAGCGGGATTCCAAGAGACCCAGTACTTC. Translated, it gives CASSEALLAGFQETQYF.

This clone occurred a few times. The chain combines TRBV24-1 with TRBJ2-7; D may be TRBD1 (6 bases). Trimming left V 5 bases short and J 5 bases short, with 12 bases between. CDR1 is KGHDR and CDR2 is SFDVKD in the germline V gene. The CDR3 contains 13 residues. Written as DNA, the CDR3 is TGTGCCACCAGTGGACCCAGGGGCGACGAGCAGTACTTC. Its translation is CATSGPRGDEQYF.

The J gene is TRBJ2-7, the V gene TRBV27, with 8 bases aligning to TRBD1. CDR1 MNHEY and CDR2 SMNVEV come from the germline V gene (reference sequence). This CDR3 comprises 15 residues. The trim removed 8 bases at V and 7 bases at J, leaving 16 bases unmatched. The CDR3 DNA is TGTGCCAGCCGTTCCTTGGGACAGGCCGTTCGAGAGCAGTACTTC. Translated, it gives CASRSLGQAVREQYF.

The CDR3 DNA is TGTGCCAGCAGCTTGCTAAACGGTGAAGCTTTCTTT. This encodes CASSLLNGEAFF. V usage is TRBV7-9 and J usage is TRBJ1-1; D is unclear. Germline-derived CDR1 and CDR2 are SEHNR and FQNEAQ (reference sequence). There are 12 residues in the CDR3. V shed 3 bases and J shed 7 bases, with 9 bases lying between them.

The chain is built from TRBV7-8 and TRBJ2-1; no firm D call. The CDR3 spans 15 residues. V lost 9 bases and J lost 6, with 21 bases in between. Germline V gives CDR1 SGHVS, CDR2 FQNEAQ. The CDR3 bases are TGTGCCAGTGATAAAAGTTACCGCGCGCGCAATGAGCAGTTCTTC. This codes for CASDKSYRARNEQFF.

The chain combines TRBV2 with TRBJ2-3; the match to TRBD1 covers 7 bases. This CDR3 has 14 residues. In germline, CDR1 is SNHLY, CDR2 FYNNEI. Germline trimming cut 6 bases from V and 0 bases from J; bases unmatched to any gene: 3. The CDR3 nucleotides are TGTGCCAGCAGGGGACAGACTAGCACAGATACGCAGTATTTT. It translates to CASRGQTSTDTQYF.

The chain has TRBV3-1 (or the pseudogene TRBV3-2) and TRBJ2-2; 10 nucleotides align to TRBD1. V was clipped by 4 bases and J by 4 bases; unmatched bases: 9. Germline values: CDR1 LGHDT, CDR2 YNNKEL (reference sequence). The CDR3 is 17 amino acids. Here the CDR3 DNA reads TGTGCCAGCAGCCTTGCGGGACAGGGGCGCAGCACCGGGGAGCTGTTTTTT. This encodes CASSLAGQGRSTGELFF.

The chain carries TRBV25-1 and TRBJ1-2; D is possibly TRBD1 (6 bases). The CDR3 consists of 15 residues. Germline CDR1 is MGHDK and CDR2 is SYGVNS. V was clipped by 0 bases and J by 4 bases, with 12 bases between them. Here the CDR3 DNA reads TGTGCCAGCAGTGAATATGGGGGCAGGCCCTATGGCTACACCTTC. Amino acid sequence: CASSEYGGRPYGYTF.

CDR3 protein: CASRKDRGNTEAFF. The CDR3 nucleotides are TGTGCCAGCAGGAAAGACAGGGGGAACACTGAAGCTTTCTTT. V is TRBV2 and J is TRBJ1-1, with 8 bases aligning to TRBD1. Unmatched junction bases numbered 4, after V lost 6 bases and J lost 1 base. The CDR3 extends over 14 amino acids. Germline CDR1 reads SNHLY; CDR2 reads FYNNEI.

The V and J genes are TRBV18 and TRBJ2-2; a possible D gene is TRBD1 (6 bases). The CDR3 is 14 amino acids. CDR1 is KGHSH and CDR2 is LQKENI in the germline V gene. The V end lost 3 bases, the J end lost 4 bases, and 9 bases lay between the germline ends. DNA of the CDR3: TGTGCCAGCTCACCGACAGGATCCACCGGGGAGCTGTTTTTT. Amino acids: CASSPTGSTGELFF.

The V gene is TRBV15, the J gene TRBJ2-7; D gene unclear. Germline V CDR1 and CDR2: LNHNV, YYDKDF (reference sequence). The CDR3 spans 15 residues. The ends were cut back, 0 bases at V and 1 base at J, with 10 bases in the middle. CDR3 protein: CATSRDRLRSYEQYF. The CDR3 DNA sequence: TGTGCCACCAGCAGAGATAGACTCCGATCCTACGAGCAGTACTTC.

In this sample, this clone turned up once. The rearrangement uses TRBV28 and TRBJ1-2; 7 positions agree with TRBD1. CDR3 size: 13 residues. Germline V CDR1 and CDR2: MDHEN, SYDVKM. J lost 5 bases, V lost 2 bases, and 2 bases had no gene match. CDR3: CASSLTGVYGYTF. CDR3 coding DNA: TGTGCCAGCAGTTTAACAGGGGTGTATGGCTACACCTTC.

This chain joins TRBV25-1 and TRBJ2-2, with TRBD1 matching over 7 bases. Germline V CDR1 and CDR2: MGHDK, SYGVNS. The junction had 2 bases not matched to a gene; V was cut back by 1 base and J by 0 bases. The CDR3 loop spans 16 amino acids. In DNA form, the CDR3 reads TGTGCCAGCAGTGAATGGGGACAGACGAACACCGGGGAGCTGTTTTTT. The encoded protein is CASSEWGQTNTGELFF.

The chain couples TRBV3-1 (or the pseudogene TRBV3-2) to TRBJ1-2; D ambiguous. The ends were cut back, 4 bases at V and 3 bases at J, with 15 bases in the middle. Germline CDR1 LGHDT, CDR2 YNNKEL (reference sequence). The CDR3 is made up of 15 amino acids. The CDR3, as DNA: TGTGCCAGCAGCCTTCGGGGAGGCGAGGACTATGGCTACACCTTC. Translation: CASSLRGGEDYGYTF.

The chain couples TRBV4-1 to TRBJ1-1; 9 bases line up with TRBD1. CDR3 length: 17 amino acids. Germline V gene sequence: CDR1 MGHRA, CDR2 YSYEKL. Unmatched junction bases numbered 13, after V lost 3 bases and J lost 5 bases. CDR3 sequence (DNA): TGCGCCAGCAGCCACGCCCGGCGGGACAGGGCTGATACTGAAGCTTTCTTT. Translation gives CASSHARRDRADTEAFF.

About this clone: Other DNA sequences in this specimen translate into the identical CDR3. This sequence joins TRBV3-1 (or the pseudogene TRBV3-2) and TRBJ2-3, with D maybe TRBD1 (5 bases). CDR3 length: 13 residues. CDR1 LGHDT and CDR2 YNNKEL come from the germline V gene (reference sequence). Trimming took 2 bases from V and 6 from J, leaving 9 bases between them. DNA of the CDR3: TGTGCCAGCAGCCAACAGGGTGGGGATACGCAGTATTTT. Translation: CASSQQGGDTQYF.

The rearrangement links TRBV29-1 to TRBJ2-5, with TRBD1 identical over 7 bases. CDR3 length equals 12 residues. V lost 7 bases and J lost 2; bases outside the gene matches: 4. Germline V CDR1 and CDR2: SQVTM, ANQGSEA. The CDR3, as DNA: TGCAGCGGGATGGGACAGCAAGAGACCCAGTACTTC. This gives the protein CSGMGQQETQYF.

The chain couples TRBV28 to TRBJ1-6; maybe TRBD1 (5 bases). The CDR3 is 14 residues long. Per germline, CDR1 MDHEN and CDR2 SYDVKM. The ends were cut back, 4 bases at V and 9 bases at J, with 13 bases in the middle. The CDR3 is CASSSPYQGSPLHF. Here the CDR3 DNA reads TGTGCCAGCAGTTCGCCCTATCAGGGTTCACCCCTCCACTTT.

The genes are TRBV2 and TRBJ2-7; D is perhaps TRBD1 (6 bases). V lost 5 bases to trimming and J lost 2 bases, with 10 bases between them. Germline assignment: CDR1 SNHLY and CDR2 FYNNEI. The CDR3 totals 13 residues. The CDR3 DNA reads TGTGCCAGCAGTAAGGGACAAGCCTACGAGCAGTACTTC. This translates into CASSKGQAYEQYF. Looking up the rest from reference TRBV2 and TRBJ2-7 gives the full variable domain: EPEVTQTPSHQVTQMGQEVILRCVPISNHLYFYWYRQILGQKVEFLVSFYNNEISEKSEIFDDQFSVERPDGSNFTLKIRSTKLEDSAMYFCASSKGQAYEQYFGPGTRLTVT.

This chain uses TRBV18 with TRBJ2-7; 8 nucleotides line up with TRBD1. The V segment lost 3 bases and the J segment 3 bases; nucleotides outside the gene matches: 10. In germline, CDR1 is KGHSH, CDR2 LQKENI. This CDR3 spans 16 amino acids. The CDR3, as DNA: TGTGCCAGCTCACCTATACTTGCCGGACAGGGCTACGAGCAGTACTTC. Translation: CASSPILAGQGYEQYF.

The rearrangement uses TRBV29-1 and TRBJ2-7; 12 nucleotides align to TRBD2. CDR1 is SQVTM, CDR2 ANQGSEA, per germline. CDR3 size: 14 residues. The V gene end was trimmed by 4 bases and the J gene end by 5 bases; junction bases not matched to a gene: 6. CDR3 in DNA: TGCAGCGTTGGTCTAGCGGGAGGGCTTAACGAGCAGTACTTC. It specifies CSVGLAGGLNEQYF.